These 12 T cell receptor beta chains originate from one sample sequenced in a study of cytomegalovirus exposure and HLA in healthy donors. The PCR ran on 60 Vbeta and 13 Jbeta primers. Repertoires were generated with immunoSEQ multiplex PCR, while TCRdb's copy carries only in-frame clones and drops some. This table has some 190,000 clones, approximately 86% appearing once. The sample taken for sequencing was PBMCs. Receptors were obtained from a boy younger than 10 in good health and CMV-seronegative.

Only one count was recorded for this clone. The genes are TRBV4-1 and TRBJ1-2; D gene ambiguous. V lost 3 bases and J 3 bases, leaving 8 bases between the germline ends. The V gene's germline CDR1 is MGHRA and CDR2 YSYEKL. This CDR3 is 13 amino acids long. The CDR3 sequence is CASSQPADYGYTF. The CDR3 DNA sequence: TGCGCCAGCAGCCAGCCCGCGGACTATGGCTACACCTTC.

The J gene is TRBJ2-7, the V gene TRBV27; perhaps TRBD1 as D (5 bases). Trimming removed 6 bases from V and 3 bases from J, with 21 bases in between. The CDR3 sequence is 16 residues long. Germline V lookup: CDR1 MNHEY, CDR2 SMNVEV (reference sequence). The DNA for the CDR3 is TGTGCCAGCAGCGAGTCCCCCCTAGGGGTAGGCTACGAGCAGTACTTC. Encoded protein: CASSESPLGVGYEQYF.

This clone was seen a few times. V gene TRBV11-3 combines with J gene TRBJ1-3, with D perhaps matching TRBD1 (6 bases). Germline CDR1 SGHNT, CDR2 YENEEA. The CDR3 extends over 12 amino acids. V dropped 5 bases and J dropped 10 bases, with 12 bases sitting between them. The CDR3 here is CASSKGETTIYF. The CDR3, as DNA: TGTGCCAGCAGCAAGGGGGAGACGACCATATATTTT.

The chain couples TRBV4-2 to TRBJ2-1; 11 bases agree with TRBD2. Germline CDR1 is LGHNA and CDR2 is YNFKEQ. V dropped 3 bases and J dropped 2; count of bases not matched to a gene: 6. The CDR3 runs 17 residues. For the CDR3, the DNA is TGTGCCAGCAGCCAGGCTAGCGGGAGGACGACCTACAATGAGCAGTTCTTC. It is translated as CASSQASGRTTYNEQFF.

The CDR3 protein is CSVAQIYGYTF. The CDR3, as DNA: TGCAGCGTTGCTCAGATCTATGGCTACACCTTC. This sequence joins TRBV29-1 and TRBJ1-2; D gene ambiguous. With 4 bases removed from V and 4 bases from J, the gap between germline ends came to 7 bases. The CDR3 has 11 residues. Per the germline V gene, CDR1 is SQVTM and CDR2 is ANQGSEA.

The genes are TRBV6-1 and TRBJ2-7; tentatively, D is TRBD2 (6 bases). Germline values: CDR1 MNHNS, CDR2 SASEGT. The germline V and J ends were trimmed by 3 bases and 3 bases, with 12 bases remaining between them. CDR3 length: 14 amino acids. For the CDR3, the DNA is TGTGCCAGCAGTGAGATTACGGGGGACTACGAGCAGTACTTC. Amino acids: CASSEITGDYEQYF.

The chain uses TRBV19 and TRBJ2-7, with TRBD1 matching over 8 bases. Losses at the gene ends were 4 bases for V and 5 bases for J; bases not matched to a gene: 4. The CDR3 is 13 residues long. CDR1 is LNHDA, CDR2 SQIVND, per germline (reference sequence). The CDR3 loop reads CASSTGGADEQYF. The CDR3 coding sequence is TGTGCCAGTAGTACAGGGGGCGCGGACGAGCAGTACTTC.

V usage is TRBV30 and J usage is TRBJ2-5, with unresolved D. V lost 4 bases, J lost 5 bases, and 17 bases lay in between. Germline V gives CDR1 GTSNPN, CDR2 SVGIG (reference sequence). This CDR3 has 14 amino acids. The CDR3 reads CAWKLTLSLETQYF. CDR3 DNA: TGTGCCTGGAAGTTGACTCTCAGCCTTGAGACCCAGTACTTC.

The chain combines TRBV28 with TRBJ2-7; a weak D match, TRBD1 (5 bases). V lost 6 bases and J lost 6, with 15 bases in between. This CDR3 spans 13 amino acids. Germline CDR1 reads MDHEN; CDR2 reads SYDVKM. This CDR3 is CASSPTGTGEQYF. In DNA, the CDR3 is TGTGCCAGCAGCCCTACAGGAACGGGCGAGCAGTACTTC.

This chain links TRBV27 with TRBJ2-7; 10 nucleotides match TRBD2. This CDR3 has 16 residues. J lost 0 bases, V lost 4 bases, and 6 bases had no gene match. Germline lookup yields CDR1 MNHEY and CDR2 SMNVEV (reference sequence). Here the CDR3 reads CASSSTGTSASYEQYF. The CDR3 coding sequence is TGTGCCAGCAGTTCTACGGGGACTAGCGCCTCCTACGAGCAGTACTTC.

The rearrangement uses TRBV5-1 and TRBJ2-4; 8 positions agree with TRBD1. This CDR3 contains 14 residues. J gave up 3 bases and V 3 bases, and 2 bases lay outside the gene matches. CDR1 and CDR2 (germline): SGHRS, YFSETQ. This chain's CDR3 is CASSSGTGKNIQYF. The CDR3 DNA follows: TGCGCCAGCAGCTCCGGGACAGGCAAAAACATTCAGTACTTC.

J is TRBJ1-5 and V is TRBV30; D is perhaps TRBD1 (5 bases). In germline, CDR1 is GTSNPN, CDR2 SVGIG (reference sequence). The length of the CDR3 is 12 residues. V shed 5 bases and J shed 4 bases, with 9 bases lying between them. CDR3 in DNA: TGTGCCTGGCAGGGAGGAAATCAGCCCCAGCATTTT. This encodes CAWQGGNQPQHF.